This T cell receptor beta chain was obtained from a study of cytomegalovirus exposure and HLA in healthy donors (dated by TCRdb to about 2017). With respect to the entire study: An earlier analysis of some 500 of the donors reported approximately 300 Gb of sequence data and 100 million to 140 million unique TCR beta sequences from about 179 million T cells. Approximately 310 gigabases of sequencing data and about 92 million unique TCR sequences made up an early release that covered under 750 HLA-typed donors. Of the roughly 400 genotyped donors, 81% were placed in the genetic ancestry cluster associated with self-reported Caucasian donors. An earlier analysis of 587 of the donors used high-throughput TCR beta sequencing to judge whether each TCR beta V gene segment behaved as functional or pseudogenic. The study aimed to test whether signatures of past pathogen exposure could be identified by cataloging public T cell receptors. On average, roughly 240,000 unique TCR beta nucleotide sequences were sequenced per donor among about 400 genotyped donors of the cohort, with roughly 18% of those sequences being non-productive. A separate validation cohort of roughly 130 different subjects was used in addition to the roughly 670-subject first cohort. Donor age, sex, ethnicity and CMV serostatus were compiled alongside the repertoire data. A later analysis re-examined previously published TCR beta repertoires from 500 to 700 donors and added high-resolution HLA genotyping to investigate patterns of TCR occurrence. Typing coverage differed by locus: A, B, C, DRB1 and DQB1 were typed in about 629-630 donors, DQA1 in around 500, DPA1 in roughly 590, and DPB1 in 472. Because of strong linkage in the cohort, roughly 5 DR-DQ haplotypes were treated as single units for association and clustering. Rather than using new phenotypic data, the later analysis identified candidate immune exposures from TCR beta sequences and from how often those sequences occurred across donors. Every discovery cohort repertoire had been produced on one sequencing platform. The study combined high-throughput TCR immunosequencing, statistical association of individual TCRs with disease status, and machine learning to predict cytomegalovirus infection status. Genome-wide SNP genotypes for about 60% of the roughly 670 donors were used in a later genetic analysis, which treated that subset as a discovery cohort. HLA typing included class I and class II loci at four-digit resolution. The study used immunosequencing to profile the T cell repertoires of approximately 630 subjects and linked those repertoires to cytomegalovirus serostatus.

The cohort was made up of roughly 670 healthy bone marrow donors. Cohort members were all nominally healthy when sampled, although unrecorded immune exposures were likely present. The donor tested CMV seropositive, placing the donor among the 289 seropositive members of the cohort. A peripheral blood sample was provided by each donor, and peripheral blood mononuclear cells were used for TCR beta sequencing. Genomic DNA was extracted from the blood cell samples with the Qiagen DNeasy Blood Extraction Kit. CDR1 SGHAT and CDR2 FQNNGV were looked up in the germline V gene. Trimming takes 8 bases from V and 0 bases from J, and the germline ends sit 14 bases apart. Including the terminal cysteine and phenylalanine, the CDR3 comprises 15 residues. The kept DNA is CDR3 alone, 45 bases in frame from the first base. This clone was detected only a few times. Its antigen remains undetermined. Per-base quality was not reported, and no clone a single base away is much larger than it.

Study-wide conclusions, independent of this receptor: Specific HLA alleles were associated with roughly 16,000 TCR beta sequences at a false discovery rate of 0.05 in a later analysis. The authors suggested that the approach could potentially be generalized to other disease states and immunological phenotypes. A group of highly shared sequence variants was considered likely to be a technical artifact of the sequencing pipeline. Seventeen rarely observed V segments, including chromosome 9 orphons, were excluded from the earlier analysis of approximately 600 of the donors because counts were too low. A later analysis found that most CMV-associated TCR beta chains appeared HLA-restricted, with HLA associations seemingly driven largely by CMV exposure. Immune exposure information for the cohort was limited to CMV serostatus. The 87-base-pair reads could not distinguish some IMGT-functional V segments, including TRBV6-2 and TRBV6-3, so those segments were excluded. When HLA alleles, especially DR and DQ, strongly co-occurred, attributing TCR associations to individual alleles was difficult. A further reported finding was that TCR beta sequences accurately predicted the HLA-A and HLA-B alleles for most subjects in the first cohort. Most TCR sequences were observed very rarely across donors, whereas some public TCRs were present in many individuals. Several of the top co-occurrence clusters appeared to be linked to parvovirus B19, influenza, CMV and Epstein-Barr virus, according to a later analysis. In vitro tests confirmed that a few of the cytomegalovirus-associated TCR beta chains recognize cytomegalovirus antigens. Compared with equally common non-associated chains, HLA-associated TCR beta chains in a later analysis were more clonally expanded and had lower generation probabilities. Cytomegalovirus status was reported to be diagnosed by the classifier with high specificity and sensitivity in both the original and validation cohorts. This cohort had only TCR beta chains sequenced, and the lack of alpha or paired-chain data limited which features could be detected. According to a later genetic analysis, donors in an Asian-associated ancestry cluster had fewer N-insertions in productive TCRs than the approximately 700-donor mean. In an earlier analysis of about 540 of the donors, most TCR beta V segments were observed in productive rearrangements about 90% or about 30% of the time, broadly matching IMGT annotations. Presence/absence analyses assumed roughly uniform sequencing depth across donors, an assumption that may not hold. In the study, 164 TCR beta chains were listed as associated with cytomegalovirus. Linkage disequilibrium might explain the correlated functional status among segregating V segments, but an unknown experimental factor could not be ruled out. HLA typing was unavailable for some donors at each locus, so association tests used only the typed subset. In a later analysis, the rate of TCR association differed among HLA loci, with DRB1 alleles having the most associated TCRs and HLA-C alleles having the fewest. In a later genetic analysis, a missense DCLRE1C variant was associated with V-gene and J-gene trimming of TCR beta chains, and the association was replicated in an independent cohort.

The method behind the library was the immunoSEQ multiplex PCR assay. For the multiplex PCR, a mixture combining 60 forward primers for TCR Vbeta segments and 13 reverse primers for TCR Jbeta segments was used. The CDR3 region of rearranged TCR beta genes was amplified from genomic DNA by a multiplex PCR assay. The Illumina HiSeq System was used to sequence the amplified TCR beta libraries as 87-base-pair reads. The authors' pipeline ran thus. A later analysis tallied around 80 million unique TCR beta chains across the approximately 670 repertoires, and approximately 11 million of those chains were shared by two or more donors. A nearest-neighbor algorithm error-corrected the raw reads and collapsed the reads into unique sequences, merging closely related sequences to remove PCR and sequencing errors. Alignment of CDR3 sequences to IMGT reference sequences was used to assign V, D and J gene segments. Each retained sequence needed at least a six-nucleotide match to both a V gene segment and a J gene segment. Rearrangements were classified as productive when the CDR3 lacked stop codons and remained in frame with V and J, and all other rearrangements were classified as non-productive. Following IMGT convention, CDR3 was defined as the stretch from the second conserved V-encoded cysteine up to the conserved J-encoded phenylalanine. Sequences without an unambiguous match to a single V gene segment were excluded from the earlier analysis of about 600 of the donors. In an earlier analysis of approximately 560 of the donors, a V segment was called functional when productive rearrangements were above 56.7%, and segregating when the standard deviation between donors exceeded 5%. A statistical classification framework was built for diagnosing cytomegalovirus status from the catalog of TCR beta chain sequences. A later analysis assigned V and J genes by comparing TCR nucleotide sequences with IMGT/GENE-DB human TR gene sequences. A later analysis assigned CDR3 sequences and most-parsimonious VDJ recombination scenarios with the TCRdist pipeline. In a later analysis, each TCR beta chain was defined by its CDR3 amino acid sequence together with its V-gene family, and reads lacking a unique V-gene family were excluded. A later analysis removed 500 to 600 highly shared, low-generation-probability nucleotide sequences to deal with suspected cross-contamination and a sequencing artifact. In a later analysis, a clonal expansion index was calculated for each public chain from normalized within-repertoire ranks of inferred template counts. Generation probabilities in a later analysis came from a VDJ recombination model fitted to out-of-frame rearrangements, and those results were checked against IGoR. A later analysis scored TCR-TCR, TCR-HLA and TCR-CMV co-occurrence with hypergeometric tests, applying a repertoire-size bias correction to TCR pairs. False discovery rates were estimated in a later analysis by permuting HLA or CMV assignments 20 times. A later analysis grouped co-occurring TCRs with DBSCAN, adding TCRdist sequence similarity when clustering within HLA-allele-positive subsets. Repertoires with fewer than 30,000 or more than 120,000 public chains, plus five repertoires with anomalous nucleotide sharing, were excluded from co-occurrence clustering. TCRdb limited this immuneACCESS table to in-frame rearrangements with V and J called. A share of clones is missing; checked studies link under half to unresolved V genes, and the rest is unexplained. V and J calls and clone size are copied from that table; D and trimming were computed from the DNA. The sample includes under 150,000 clones, with 55% to 65% observed a single time. The ten largest account for 9.5% of the sample.

The sequence joins TRBV11-2 to TRBJ1-3; the D gene is possibly TRBD1, with 6 bases matching. The source of this sequence is a woman between 35 and 50 years old in good health and CMV-seropositive. The sequencing input was PBMCs. The DNA reads TGTGCCAGCCAGCCAACAGGGAACTCTGGAAACACCATATATTTT. Its translation is CASQPTGNSGNTIYF.